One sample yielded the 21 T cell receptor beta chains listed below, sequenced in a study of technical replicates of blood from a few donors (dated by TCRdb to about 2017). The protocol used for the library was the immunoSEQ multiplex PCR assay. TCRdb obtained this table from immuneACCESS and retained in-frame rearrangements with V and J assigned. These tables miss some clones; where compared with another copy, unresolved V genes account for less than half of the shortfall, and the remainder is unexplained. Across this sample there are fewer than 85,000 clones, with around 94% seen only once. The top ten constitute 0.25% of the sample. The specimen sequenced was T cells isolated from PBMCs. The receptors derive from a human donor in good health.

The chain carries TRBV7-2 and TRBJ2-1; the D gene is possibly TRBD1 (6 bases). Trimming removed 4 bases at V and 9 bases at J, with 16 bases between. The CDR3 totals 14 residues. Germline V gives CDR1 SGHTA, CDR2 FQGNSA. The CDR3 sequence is CASSWAGAGSEQFF. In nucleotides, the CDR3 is TGTGCCAGCAGCTGGGCAGGGGCGGGTAGTGAGCAGTTCTTC.

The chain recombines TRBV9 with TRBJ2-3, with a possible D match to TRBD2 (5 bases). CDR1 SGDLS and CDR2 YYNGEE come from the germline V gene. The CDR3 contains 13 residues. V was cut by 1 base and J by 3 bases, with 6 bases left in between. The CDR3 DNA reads TGTGCCAGCAGCGTACGAGGGACAGATACGCAGTATTTT. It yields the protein CASSVRGTDTQYF.

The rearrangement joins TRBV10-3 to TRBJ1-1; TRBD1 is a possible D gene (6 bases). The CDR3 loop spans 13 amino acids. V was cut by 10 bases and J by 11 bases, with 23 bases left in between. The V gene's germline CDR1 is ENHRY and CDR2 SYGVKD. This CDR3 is CATRNADSDSAFF. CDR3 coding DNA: TGTGCCACCCGGAACGCGGACAGCGATTCGGCTTTCTTT.

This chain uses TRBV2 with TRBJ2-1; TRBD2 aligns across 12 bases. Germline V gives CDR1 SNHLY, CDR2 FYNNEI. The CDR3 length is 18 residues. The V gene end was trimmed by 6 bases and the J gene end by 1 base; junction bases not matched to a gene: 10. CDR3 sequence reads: CASSTGTSGSPSYNEQFF. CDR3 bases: TGTGCCAGCAGCACCGGGACTAGCGGGTCCCCTTCCTACAATGAGCAGTTCTTC.

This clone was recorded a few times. CDR3 in amino acids: CASSVRQGWTEAFF. The DNA for the CDR3 is TGTGCCAGTAGTGTAAGACAGGGCTGGACTGAAGCTTTCTTT. The chain joins TRBV19 to TRBJ1-1, with 7 nucleotides matching TRBD1. V gave up 5 bases and J gave up 5 bases; unmatched junction bases: 8. Germline V lookup: CDR1 LNHDA, CDR2 SQIVND (reference sequence). The CDR3 totals 14 residues.

CDR3 bases: TGTGCCAGTAGTCCCGGGACAGGGAGTAACTATGGCTACACCTTC. Amino acids: CASSPGTGSNYGYTF. This rearrangement joins TRBV19 to TRBJ1-2, with 9 bases matching TRBD1. Germline loops: CDR1 LNHDA, CDR2 SQIVND (reference sequence). Trimming cost V 5 bases and J 1 base; bases outside gene matches: 5. This CDR3 has 15 residues.

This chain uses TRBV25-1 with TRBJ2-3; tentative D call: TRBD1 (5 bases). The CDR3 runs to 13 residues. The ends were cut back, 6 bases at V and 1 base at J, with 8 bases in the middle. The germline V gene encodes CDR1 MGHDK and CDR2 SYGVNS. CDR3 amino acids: CASSFRGTDTQYF. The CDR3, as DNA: TGTGCCAGCAGCTTCAGGGGCACAGATACGCAGTATTTT.

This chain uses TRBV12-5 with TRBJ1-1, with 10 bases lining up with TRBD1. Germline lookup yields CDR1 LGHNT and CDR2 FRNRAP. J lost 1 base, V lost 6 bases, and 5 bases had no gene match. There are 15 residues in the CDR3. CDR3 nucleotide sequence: TGTGCTAGTGGAGGGACAGGGGTCCCGAACACTGAAGCTTTCTTT. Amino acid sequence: CASGGTGVPNTEAFF.

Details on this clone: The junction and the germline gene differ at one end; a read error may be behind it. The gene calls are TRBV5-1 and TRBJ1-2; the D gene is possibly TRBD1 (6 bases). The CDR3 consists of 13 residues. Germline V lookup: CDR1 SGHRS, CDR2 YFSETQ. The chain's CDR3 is CASSHGTNFGYTF. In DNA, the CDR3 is TGCGCCAGCAGCCACGGGACAAACTTTGGCTACACCTTC.

CDR3 in DNA: TGTGCCAGCAGTTTATGGGGGGGAAACACTGAAGCTTTCTTT. It encodes CASSLWGGNTEAFF. This chain links TRBV27 with TRBJ1-1, with a weak D call TRBD1 (5 bases). Germline values: CDR1 MNHEY, CDR2 SMNVEV (reference sequence). Trimming pared 1 base from V and 2 bases from J, leaving 8 bases between. The length of the CDR3 is 14 residues.

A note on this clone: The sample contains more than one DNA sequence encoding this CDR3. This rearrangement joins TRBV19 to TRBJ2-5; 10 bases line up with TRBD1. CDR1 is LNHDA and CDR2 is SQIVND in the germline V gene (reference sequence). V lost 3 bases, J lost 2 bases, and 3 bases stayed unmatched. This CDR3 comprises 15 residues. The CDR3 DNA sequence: TGTGCCAGTAGTATTCCGGGACAGGGGCAAGAGACCCAGTACTTC. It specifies CASSIPGQGQETQYF.

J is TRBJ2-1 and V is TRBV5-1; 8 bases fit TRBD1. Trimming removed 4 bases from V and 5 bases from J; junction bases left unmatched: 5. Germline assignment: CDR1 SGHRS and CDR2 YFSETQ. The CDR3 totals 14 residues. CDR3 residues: CASSRMTGDNEQFF. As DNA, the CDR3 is TGCGCCAGCAGCCGAATGACAGGGGACAATGAGCAGTTCTTC.

The CDR3 DNA reads as TGTGCCAGCAGCCAAAGGGACAGAGCACACTACGAGCAGTACTTC. Translated: CASSQRDRAHYEQYF. V is TRBV6-5 and J is TRBJ2-7; 7 bases line up with TRBD1. Germline CDR1 is MNHEY and CDR2 is SVGAGI. After removal of 6 bases from V and 3 bases from J, the junction contained 11 bases not matched to a gene. CDR3 size: 15 residues.

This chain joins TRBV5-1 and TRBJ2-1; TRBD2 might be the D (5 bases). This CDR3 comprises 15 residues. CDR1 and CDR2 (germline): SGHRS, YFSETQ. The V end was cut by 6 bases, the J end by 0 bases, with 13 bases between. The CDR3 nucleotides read TGCGCCAGCACCCTCGAGGGTACCTCCTACAATGAGCAGTTCTTC. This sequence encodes CASTLEGTSYNEQFF. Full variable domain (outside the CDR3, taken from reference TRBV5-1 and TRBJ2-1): KAGVTQTPRYLIKTRGQQVTLSCSPISGHRSVSWYQQTPGQGLQFLFEYFSETQRNKGNFPGRFSGRQFSNSRSEMNVSTLELGDSALYLCASTLEGTSYNEQFFGPGTRLTVL.

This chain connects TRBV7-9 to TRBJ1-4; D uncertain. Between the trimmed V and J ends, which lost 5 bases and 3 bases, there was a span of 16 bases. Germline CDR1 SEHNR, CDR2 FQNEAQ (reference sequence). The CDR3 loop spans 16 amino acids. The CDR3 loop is CASSPSGVRANEKLFF. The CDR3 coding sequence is TGTGCCAGCAGCCCATCCGGGGTGAGAGCTAATGAAAAACTGTTTTTT.

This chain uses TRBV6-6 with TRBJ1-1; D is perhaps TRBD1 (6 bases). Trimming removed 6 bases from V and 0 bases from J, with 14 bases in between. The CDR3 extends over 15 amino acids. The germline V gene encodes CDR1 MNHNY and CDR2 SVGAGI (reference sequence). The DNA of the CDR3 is TGTGCCAGCAGCTGGAGCAGGGGTCTGAACACTGAAGCTTTCTTT. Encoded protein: CASSWSRGLNTEAFF.

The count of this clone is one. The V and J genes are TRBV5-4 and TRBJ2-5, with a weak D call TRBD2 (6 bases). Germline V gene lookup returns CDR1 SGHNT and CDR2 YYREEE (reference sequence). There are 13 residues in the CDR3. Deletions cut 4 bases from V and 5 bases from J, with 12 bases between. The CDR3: CASSKTSSETQYF. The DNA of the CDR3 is TGTGCCAGCAGCAAGACTAGTTCTGAGACCCAGTACTTC.

CDR3 sequence reads: CASSSPGQGVNTEAFF. DNA of the CDR3: TGTGCCAGCAGTTCGCCTGGACAGGGAGTGAACACTGAAGCTTTCTTT. This chain connects TRBV6-5 to TRBJ1-1; 8 bases match TRBD1. V shed 4 bases, J shed 0 bases, and the junction held 7 bases outside the gene matches. The germline CDR1 and CDR2 sequences are MNHEY and SVGAGI. The CDR3 loop spans 16 amino acids.

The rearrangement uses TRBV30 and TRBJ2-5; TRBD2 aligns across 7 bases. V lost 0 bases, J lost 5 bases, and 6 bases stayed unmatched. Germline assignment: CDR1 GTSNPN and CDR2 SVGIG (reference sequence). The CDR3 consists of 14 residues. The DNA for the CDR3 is TGTGCCTGGAGTGTGGGGGGAGGGGACGAGACCCAGTACTTC. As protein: CAWSVGGGDETQYF.

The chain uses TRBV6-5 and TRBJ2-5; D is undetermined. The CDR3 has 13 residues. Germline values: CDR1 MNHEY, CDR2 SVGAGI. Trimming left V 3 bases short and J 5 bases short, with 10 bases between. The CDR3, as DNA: TGTGCCAGCAGTTATGGCGCACAGGAGACCCAGTACTTC. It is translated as CASSYGAQETQYF.

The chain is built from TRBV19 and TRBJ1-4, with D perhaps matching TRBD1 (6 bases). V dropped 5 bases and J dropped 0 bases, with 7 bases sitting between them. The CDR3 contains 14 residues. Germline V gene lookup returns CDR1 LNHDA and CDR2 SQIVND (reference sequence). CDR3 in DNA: TGTGCCAGTAGTTACAGGGCAACTAATGAAAAACTGTTTTTT. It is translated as CASSYRATNEKLFF.